The clone carrying this TCR beta chain was seen a handful of times. The sample comes from a study of T cell repertoires in cytomegalovirus infection. Looking at the study overall: Both CMV infection and a matching HLA type were indicated by public TCR beta signatures.

J was trimmed by 5 bases and V by 6 bases; bases with no gene match: 4. The CDR3 is 13 residues long. Germline V CDR1 and CDR2: MDHEN, SYDVKM. TCRdb called the reads again in MiXCR, with one record for every CDR3 protein. The sample carries about 530,000 distinct CDR3 sequences, more than 20% recorded once. The genes are TRBV28 and TRBJ2-3; 8 bases align to TRBD2. The source of this sequence is a human donor in good health (CMV status not recorded). Some clones in this sample may be carry-over from other donors' samples. What was sequenced was PBMCs. DNA for the CDR3: TGTGCCAGCAGGTCCGGGACTAGAGATACGCAGTATTTT. Its protein product is CASRSGTRDTQYF.